This T cell receptor beta chain derives from a study of monozygotic twins with inflammatory bowel disease. Donors each contributed one blood sample measuring about 2.5 ml. Each CDR3 protein gets one entry in TCRdb, which reprocessed the 5' RACE reads and gives no DNA. The sample table includes under 150,000 distinct CDR3 sequences. Germline V lookup: CDR1 SGHRS, CDR2 YFSETQ. The CDR3 consists of 15 residues. Overall study results and limits: Healthy co-twins had higher TCRbeta inverse Simpson diversity than their IBD twins.

As to this clonotype: The target antigen is unknown.

The TCR was taken from a human donor with ulcerative colitis or Crohn's disease, or a healthy co-twin of an affected twin (not recorded which). The V gene is TRBV5-1, the J gene TRBJ1-3; the D call of TRBD1 rests on TCRdb alone, since no DNA is present to check it. The specimen was blood. CDR3 amino acids: CASSFSGQAGNTIYF. The whole variable domain, remainder taken from reference TRBV5-1 and TRBJ1-3, is KAGVTQTPRYLIKTRGQQVTLSCSPISGHRSVSWYQQTPGQGLQFLFEYFSETQRNKGNFPGRFSGRQFSNSRSEMNVSTLELGDSALYLCASSFSGQAGNTIYFGEGSWLTVV.